This T cell receptor (beta chain) came from a study of T cell responses to AZD1222 COVID-19 vaccine (dated by TCRdb to the early 2020s). Notes on the research overall: A total of 230 to 250 trial participants underwent TCR sequencing, of whom 207 received two doses of AZD1222 and around 26 received two doses of the MenACWY control vaccine. Trial participants were enrolled by age into 18-55, 56-69 and 70-plus year subgroups, with about 150, 28 and 57 TCR-sequenced participants respectively. The full study reports these points: In the small 56-69-year group, the increase in depth fell short of significance, most likely because of low power. Conclusions about previously exposed vaccinees were limited because only six AZD1222 recipients were SARS-CoV-2 seropositive at baseline. After two AZD1222 doses, both the breadth and the depth of spike-specific TCRs were significantly higher than at day 0 and than in MenACWY recipients. Participants were mostly white British, with more females than males. The authors suggested clonal diversity may have been underestimated. Because no day 14 peak-response samples were available, repertoires were characterized only after the peak T cell response. Vaccine-associated CD4 TCRs spanned the whole spike protein, with dominant responses in regions 160-218 and 743-854. Reportedly, close to half of the unique spike-specific TCRs recognized epitopes lying outside the regions that are mutated in the B.1.351 and B.1.1.7 variants.

The CDR3 regions of human TCRbeta chains were analyzed by immunosequencing. On the study's bioinformatics: Repertoire TCRs were checked for matches against a reference library of SARS-CoV-2-specific TCRs that had been generated using the MIRA antigen-specificity platform. Breadth was defined as the fraction of unique TCRs that were SARS-CoV-2-associated. Depth was defined as the fraction of total T cells that were SARS-CoV-2-associated. Each spike-specific TCR was assigned to its reactive spike region and to a CD4 or CD8 class using the MIRA data. Log10-transformed breadth and depth values were compared by one-way ANOVA with Sidak's multiple comparisons tests. TCRdb mirrors the immuneACCESS table, restricted to in-frame sequences. Some clones are absent from its copies; in checked studies, under half trace to an unresolved V gene, and the reason for the others is unknown. V and J calls and clone size are as listed in that table; D and trimming were resolved from the DNA. The table for this sample lists more than 70,000 clones; roughly 89% of them were counted only once. Clones ranked in the top ten supply around 5% of the sample.

Comment on this clone: Its antigen remains unidentified. Base qualities were left out, and no much larger clone turns up one base away.

Clipping removes 5 bases from V and 1 base from J, with 4 as the unmatched junction base count. Looking up the germline V gene yields CDR1 SGHRS and CDR2 YFSETQ. The CDR3 runs 16 amino acids, cysteine and phenylalanine included. Solely the CDR3 DNA is kept, with 48 bases framed from the first base. The time point tag for this specimen amounts to: about 28 days (+/-7) after the second vaccine dose. AZD1222 recipients given second doses at about 4 weeks or at about 12 weeks were pooled, since spike-specific TCR depth and breadth were not found to differ between the two schedules. Vaccinee samples came from UK trials COV001 and COV002, including a single-blind randomized controlled phase 2/3 trial of AZD1222 (ChAdOx1 nCoV-19) in healthy adults. For TCRbeta chain sequencing, PBMC samples were collected from trial participants at day 0 and at day 28 after the second dose.

This clonotype was sampled from an adult who received the AZD1222 COVID-19 vaccine. The chain was built from TRBV5-1 and TRBJ2-3; 13 bases in the middle match TRBD2. The specimen was peripheral blood, collected 28 days after the second AZD1222 dose. The bases are TGCGCCAGCAGGGGGACTAGCGGGGTGGGCACAGATACGCAGTATTTT. This sequence encodes CASRGTSGVGTDTQYF.